One sample yielded the 21 T cell receptor beta chains listed below, sequenced in a study of technical replicates of blood from a few donors. Sequencing was performed with immunoSEQ multiplex PCR; in TCRdb, only in-frame clones are kept and a portion is missing. Altogether fewer than 80,000 clones are present, 85% to 90% being singletons, with the ten largest covering 4% to 5.5%. The sample was PBMCs. The receptors shown here come from a human donor in good health. Some clones in this sample may be carry-over from other donors' samples.

The rearrangement uses TRBV7-2 and TRBJ2-7; 9 bases are shared with TRBD2. The CDR3 extends over 19 amino acids. The germline gives CDR1 SGHTA, CDR2 FQGNSA. Trimming removed 1 base from V and 3 bases from J; junction bases left unmatched: 16. In DNA, the CDR3 is TGTGCCAGCAGCTTAGGGGATCATAAGGCTAGCGGGGTGGGCTACGAGCAGTACTTC. This encodes CASSLGDHKASGVGYEQYF.

This rearrangement joins TRBV6-1 to TRBJ2-1; TRBD1 might be the D (6 bases). CDR1 is MNHNS and CDR2 is SASEGT in the germline V gene. The germline V and J ends were trimmed by 10 bases and 8 bases, with 18 bases remaining between them. The CDR3 loop spans 13 amino acids. CDR3 amino acids: CATVVWQGYEQFF. The CDR3 DNA follows: TGTGCCACGGTAGTATGGCAGGGGTATGAGCAGTTCTTC.

The J gene is TRBJ1-1, the V gene TRBV10-3; 7 nucleotides match TRBD1. Germline-derived CDR1 and CDR2 are ENHRY and SYGVKD. Trimming took 6 bases from V and 3 from J; bases not matched to a gene: 10. This CDR3 is 15 amino acids long. CDR3 sequence reads: CAIREQGLEHTEAFF. The DNA for the CDR3 is TGTGCCATCAGAGAACAGGGGCTGGAGCACACTGAAGCTTTCTTT.

The chain couples TRBV29-1 to TRBJ2-1; TRBD1 is a possible D gene (6 bases). Germline V gene sequence: CDR1 SQVTM, CDR2 ANQGSEA. The CDR3 length is 12 residues. Trimming cost V 7 bases and J 6 bases, with 13 bases left between them. The CDR3 nucleotides are TGCAGCGCCGGACAGCCGGGCAATGAGCAGTTCTTC. The encoded protein is CSAGQPGNEQFF.

The chain combines TRBV7-2 with TRBJ2-4; TRBD1 agrees at 8 bases. Per the germline V gene, CDR1 is SGHTA and CDR2 is FQGNSA. The V and J ends lost 3 bases and 0 bases, in that order; junction bases with no gene match: 7. The CDR3 consists of 17 residues. CDR3 sequence: CASSFLRQGPAKNIQYF. CDR3 in DNA: TGTGCCAGCAGCTTCCTAAGACAGGGGCCAGCCAAAAACATTCAGTACTTC.

CDR3 protein: CASSNTGGRETQYF. CDR3 sequence (DNA): TGTGCCAGCAGCAATACAGGGGGTAGAGAGACCCAGTACTTC. The V gene is TRBV7-2, the J gene TRBJ2-5, with TRBD1 matching over 8 bases. V lost 5 bases and J lost 4; bases outside the gene matches: 6. This CDR3 comprises 14 residues. Germline CDR1 reads SGHTA; CDR2 reads FQGNSA.

The V gene is TRBV5-6, the J gene TRBJ2-1; 10 bases are a match to TRBD2. From germline, CDR1 is SGHDT and CDR2 YYEEEE. CDR3 length: 15 residues. V gave up 0 bases and J gave up 10 bases; unmatched junction bases: 7. The DNA of the CDR3 is TGTGCCAGCAGCTTGGCCGCACTAGCGGGACGAGAGCAGTTCTTC. Translation: CASSLAALAGREQFF.

The chain has TRBV4-3 and TRBJ1-4; TRBD1 matches at 7 bases. Germline trimming cut 0 bases from V and 17 bases from J; bases unmatched to any gene: 9. Germline loops: CDR1 LGHNA, CDR2 YSLEER. The CDR3 totals 13 residues. The CDR3 region is CASSQDIAGQNFF. Written as DNA, the CDR3 is TGCGCCAGCAGCCAAGATATCGCGGGACAGAATTTTTTT.

This chain joins TRBV11-2 and TRBJ2-5; D not certain. Trimming stripped 0 bases from V and 6 bases from J, with 8 bases between. This CDR3 region has 13 residues. Germline values: CDR1 SGHAT, CDR2 FQNNGV. The CDR3 region is CASSLDYSQTQYF. For the CDR3, the DNA is TGTGCCAGCAGCTTAGACTATTCGCAGACCCAGTACTTC.

This chain joins TRBV4-2 and TRBJ2-1, with TRBD2 matching 11 bases. Looked up from germline, CDR1 is LGHNA and CDR2 is YNFKEQ. There are 18 residues in the CDR3. Unmatched junction bases numbered 13, after V lost 1 base and J lost 8 bases. CDR3 protein: CASSQGTSGFPLQDEQFF. CDR3 nucleotides: TGTGCCAGCAGCCAAGGGACTAGCGGGTTCCCCTTACAAGATGAGCAGTTCTTC.

The chain employs TRBV19 and TRBJ1-2; D is unclear. The germline gives CDR1 LNHDA, CDR2 SQIVND (reference sequence). The CDR3 totals 15 residues. The V end lost 0 bases, the J end lost 4 bases, and 12 bases lay between the germline ends. The CDR3 DNA reads as TGTGCCAGTAGTATAGATCTGGTACAGAGCTATGGCTACACCTTC. Protein product: CASSIDLVQSYGYTF.

The rearrangement links TRBV5-1 to TRBJ2-2, with 8 bases lining up with TRBD2. The CDR3 has 16 residues. Looked up from germline, CDR1 is SGHRS and CDR2 is YFSETQ. V lost 0 bases, J lost 5 bases, and 6 bases stayed unmatched. CDR3 nucleotides: TGCGCCAGCAGCTTGGTCAGCGGGAGTTGGACCGGGGAGCTGTTTTTT. It is translated as CASSLVSGSWTGELFF.

This sequence joins TRBV7-3 and TRBJ2-6, with D maybe TRBD2 (6 bases). The CDR3 sequence is 18 residues long. V lost 5 bases and J lost 4, with 21 bases in between. Germline V gene data show CDR1 as SGHTA and CDR2 as FQGTGA. CDR3 region: CASSPDSLSGRGANVLTF. DNA of the CDR3: TGTGCCAGCAGCCCAGATTCTTTATCGGGGAGGGGGGCCAACGTCCTGACTTTC.

The V gene is TRBV7-9, the J gene TRBJ1-6; 11 nucleotides align to TRBD1. V trimming: 7 bases; J trimming: 10 bases; junction bases outside the gene matches: 6. The CDR3 consists of 14 residues. CDR1 SEHNR and CDR2 FQNEAQ come from the germline V gene (reference sequence). The CDR3 DNA sequence: TGTGCCAGCACCATGGACAGGGGGCTCTCACCCCTCCACTTT. Amino acid sequence: CASTMDRGLSPLHF.

The gene calls are TRBV15 and TRBJ2-5; TRBD1 agrees at 7 bases. The CDR3 spans 15 residues. CDR1 is LNHNV and CDR2 is YYDKDF in the germline V gene (reference sequence). V shed 0 bases and J 5 bases; nucleotides not matched to a gene: 6. The CDR3 reads CATSRDQTGKETQYF. The CDR3 DNA sequence: TGTGCCACCAGCAGAGATCAGACAGGGAAGGAGACCCAGTACTTC.

The chain links TRBV7-2 to TRBJ2-3; perhaps TRBD1 as D (5 bases). Germline V gene sequence: CDR1 SGHTA, CDR2 FQGNSA. Trimming pared 1 base from V and 5 bases from J, leaving 13 bases between. This CDR3 has 15 residues. The CDR3 DNA reads as TGTGCCAGCAGCTTAGTTGGGGCCCTCGGAGATACGCAGTATTTT. The encoded protein is CASSLVGALGDTQYF.

This clone was seen only once. The V call is TRBV7-9, the J call TRBJ2-7; possible D gene TRBD1, 6 bases. Germline CDR1 is SEHNR and CDR2 is FQNEAQ (reference sequence). This CDR3 has 16 amino acids. The V end lost 5 bases, the J end lost 0 bases, and 17 bases lay between the germline ends. As DNA, the CDR3 is TGTGCCAGCAGCGAGGGGGACCGTGTCAGCTCCTACGAGCAGTACTTC. The encoded protein is CASSEGDRVSSYEQYF.

This clone has a handful of counts. The V gene is TRBV7-2, the J gene TRBJ2-1, with 12 bases identical to TRBD2. The trim removed 4 bases at V and 7 bases at J, leaving 8 bases unmatched. This CDR3 comprises 16 residues. Looked up from germline, CDR1 is SGHTA and CDR2 is FQGNSA. DNA of the CDR3: TGTGCCAGCAGCTGGACTAGCGGGGCCATTGCAAATGAGCAGTTCTTC. Protein sequence: CASSWTSGAIANEQFF.

The chain uses TRBV6-6 and TRBJ2-1; 8 bases align to TRBD1. This CDR3 has 16 residues. Trimming cost V 6 bases and J 0 bases; bases outside gene matches: 7. Germline V gene sequence: CDR1 MNHNY, CDR2 SVGAGI (reference sequence). The CDR3: CASSNRGARSYNEQFF. DNA of the CDR3: TGTGCCAGCAGCAACAGGGGGGCGCGCTCCTACAATGAGCAGTTCTTC.

This rearrangement joins TRBV7-2 to TRBJ1-2, with 8 bases lining up with TRBD1. Per the germline V gene, CDR1 is SGHTA and CDR2 is FQGNSA. The CDR3 runs to 14 residues. The V and J ends lost 5 bases and 2 bases, in that order; junction bases with no gene match: 4. CDR3 sequence: CASSAGQANYGYTF. CDR3 DNA sequence: TGTGCCAGCAGCGCGGGACAGGCAAACTATGGCTACACCTTC.

The rearrangement joins TRBV9 to TRBJ2-7; D is undetermined. V was clipped by 1 base and J by 2 bases, with 10 bases between them. The CDR3 covers 14 residues. Germline lookup yields CDR1 SGDLS and CDR2 YYNGEE. The CDR3, as DNA: TGTGCCAGCAGCGTATCGCCAGATCCCTACGAGCAGTACTTC. Its protein is CASSVSPDPYEQYF.